A single sample gave rise to the 10 T cell receptor beta chains below, sequenced in a study of cytomegalovirus exposure and HLA in healthy donors. PCR was performed using 60 Vbeta and 13 Jbeta primers. The method was immunoSEQ multiplex PCR; TCRdb's version includes in-frame clones alone and lacks a portion of them. The sample holds under 150,000 clones, about 78% seen once. The sequencing input was PBMCs. The receptors originated from a woman aged 25 to 39 in good health and CMV-seropositive.

The chain combines TRBV11-3 with TRBJ2-2, with unresolved D. The CDR3 spans 17 residues. V was trimmed by 5 bases and J by 0 bases, leaving 16 bases between them. CDR1 is SGHNT and CDR2 is YENEEA in the germline V gene. The CDR3 DNA is TGTGCCAGCAGCCCCGGCCTAGTTATAGCGAACACCGGGGAGCTGTTTTTT. Translated, it gives CASSPGLVIANTGELFF.

This chain uses TRBV18 with TRBJ2-3; TRBD2 matches at 7 bases. V lost 2 bases to trimming and J lost 1 base; unmatched junction nucleotides: 3. The CDR3 extends over 15 amino acids. Germline assignment: CDR1 KGHSH and CDR2 LQKENI. This CDR3 reads CASSPAAGGTDTQYF. CDR3 DNA sequence: TGTGCCAGCTCACCAGCGGCGGGGGGCACAGATACGCAGTATTTT.

This chain connects TRBV5-1 to TRBJ2-5, with TRBD1 matching 9 bases. J gave up 4 bases and V 4 bases, and 8 bases lay outside the gene matches. CDR1 is SGHRS, CDR2 YFSETQ, per germline. The CDR3 extends over 15 amino acids. The CDR3 loop is CASSLQGARGETQYF. The CDR3 region has the DNA TGCGCCAGCAGCCTACAGGGGGCGCGGGGAGAGACCCAGTACTTC.

This clone was picked up a small number of times. This sequence joins TRBV27 and TRBJ2-5, with D possibly matching TRBD1 (7 bases). Trimming removed 4 bases from V and 4 bases from J, with 16 bases in between. The V gene's germline CDR1 is MNHEY and CDR2 SMNVEV (reference sequence). CDR3 size: 15 residues. The CDR3 is CASSSPQGGGETQYF. Written as DNA, the CDR3 is TGTGCCAGCAGTTCTCCCCAGGGGGGCGGAGAGACCCAGTACTTC.

V gene TRBV19 combines with J gene TRBJ2-2; TRBD1 matches 8 bases. V was pared by 3 bases and J by 3 bases, with 6 bases of the junction left unmatched. The CDR3 covers 16 residues. The V gene's germline CDR1 is LNHDA and CDR2 SQIVND (reference sequence). The CDR3 region is CASSIRARGHTGELFF. CDR3 nucleotides: TGTGCCAGTAGTATTAGGGCCAGGGGGCACACCGGGGAGCTGTTTTTT.

J is TRBJ2-2 and V is TRBV18; D uncertain. V dropped 0 bases and J dropped 10 bases, with 9 bases sitting between them. Germline-derived CDR1 and CDR2 are KGHSH and LQKENI. There are 13 residues in the CDR3. The CDR3 region has the DNA TGTGCCAGCTCACCACCGAATCTAGAGGAGCTGTTTTTT. This gives the protein CASSPPNLEELFF.

The chain carries TRBV6-5 and TRBJ1-1; the D gene is possibly TRBD1 (5 bases). Looked up from germline, CDR1 is MNHEY and CDR2 is SVGAGI. CDR3 length: 13 amino acids. Trimming removed 5 bases at V and 10 bases at J, with 17 bases between. This CDR3 is CASSDAPGPRAFF. CDR3 coding DNA: TGTGCCAGCAGTGACGCTCCAGGGCCGCGAGCTTTCTTT.

The chain links TRBV30 to TRBJ1-1; 8 bases align to TRBD1. V lost 1 base, J lost 3 bases, and 10 bases stayed unmatched. Germline lookup yields CDR1 GTSNPN and CDR2 SVGIG (reference sequence). The CDR3 length is 16 residues. Here the CDR3 reads CAWSERTDRDYTEAFF. CDR3 sequence (DNA): TGTGCCTGGAGTGAACGTACGGACAGGGACTACACTGAAGCTTTCTTT.

The J gene is TRBJ2-7, the V gene TRBV10-3, with D perhaps matching TRBD1 (5 bases). Germline V CDR1 and CDR2: ENHRY, SYGVKD. V was shortened by 6 bases and J by 2 bases, with 14 bases between the two germline ends. This CDR3 contains 14 residues. CDR3 nucleotides: TGTGCCATCAGGGACACACAAACCCCCTACGAGCAGTACTTC. Translating gives CAIRDTQTPYEQYF.

The chain joins TRBV9 to TRBJ2-5; the D is unclear. Trimming shortened V by 2 bases and J by 1 base, and 6 bases separated the two germline ends. The V gene's germline CDR1 is SGDLS and CDR2 YYNGEE. This CDR3 comprises 13 residues. In DNA, the CDR3 is TGTGCCAGCAGCGTGGCGGTCCAAGAGACCCAGTACTTC. Encoded protein: CASSVAVQETQYF.